This T cell receptor beta chain was captured by sequencing in a study of blood T cell repertoires in COVID-19. Study background: Donors in the United States, Italy and Spain gave samples during acute or convalescent COVID-19. PBMCs, B-cell-depleted T cells, or T cells provided the cDNA or gDNA that made up the material.

V lost 8 bases and J 4 bases, leaving 14 bases between the germline ends. This CDR3 region has 13 residues. The germline gives CDR1 LNHDA, CDR2 SQIVND (reference sequence). As handled by the study authors: Nucleated cell counts were estimated from reference gene primer amplification. Assay used: immunoSEQ multiplex PCR; TCRdb lists only in-frame clones, some missing. V and J calls and clone size are copied from that table; D and trimming were computed from the DNA. The sample lists some 40,000 clones, 80% occurring once. The sequence was obtained from an elderly man with active or convalescent COVID-19. The rearrangement links TRBV19 to TRBJ1-2; possibly TRBD1 for D (6 bases). Sample: peripheral blood. The CDR3 nucleotides read TGTGCCAGTGAAAATAGGGACACCTATGGCTACACCTTC. Protein: CASENRDTYGYTF.